The source of this T cell receptor beta chain is a study of Ad26.COV2.S vaccination and SARS-CoV-2 variants (dated by TCRdb to about 2021). For context, the study as a whole: Donors in the vaccine arm were drawn from COV1001, a phase I-IIa trial of Ad26.COV2.S in healthy adults that was multicentre, randomized, double-blind and placebo-controlled. Dosing of Ad26.COV2.S was intramuscular, at either 5x10^10 or 1x10^11 viral particles, delivered as one shot or as two shots spaced 56 days apart. TCRbeta repertoire sequencing was used to assess the specificity and breadth of SARS-CoV-2-reactive T cell receptors after Ad26.COV2.S vaccination. A total of 32 samples were included in the TCR-sequenced set, comprising roughly 19 Ad26.COV2.S vaccine recipients, 5 placebo recipients and 8 SARS-CoV-2 convalescent individuals. Trial participants were randomized into five groups of five, in which low-dose or high-dose Ad26.COV2.S was given once or twice, or placebo was given on both occasions. Investigators remained blinded to trial group allocation during experiments and outcome assessment.

The immunoSEQ Assay was used to sequence TCRbeta CDR3 regions. After extraction, genomic DNA underwent amplification by bias-controlled multiplex PCR, followed by high-throughput sequencing. The published analysis was carried out like this. To quantify the absolute abundance of every unique TCRbeta CDR3 region, sequences were collapsed and filtered. T cell fraction was estimated by normalizing TCRbeta template counts to usable DNA, with usable DNA measured through amplification of reference genes found in all nucleated cells. Repertoire TCRs were annotated as SARS-CoV-2-specific by exact matching of V gene, CDR3 amino acid sequence and J gene to a known reactive TCR set. The reference SARS-CoV-2 TCR set was obtained from MIRA and was filtered for enrichment in COVID-19-positive ImmuneCODE repertoires, whereby public or cross-reactive TCRs were removed. Drawing on the MIRA antigens, annotated TCRs were analysed further at the level of specific ORF or position within ORF. Breadth was defined as annotated unique rearrangements over total unique productive rearrangements; depth was the summed frequency of those rearrangements. Two-sided Wilcoxon rank-sum tests were used to compare TCR breadth between groups. TCRdb took over this immuneACCESS table, retaining in-frame rearrangements with V and J assigned. Such tables are incomplete; in checked studies, under half of the missing clones stem from an unresolved V gene, and the remainder is unexplained. Clone size and V and J calls were adopted from that table, with D and trimming inferred from the DNA. Present in this sample are about 350,000 clones, about 85% of which were seen just once. Of the sample, approximately 3.5% falls within the top ten clones.

The treatment or condition label of this sample denotes: roughly 19 received Ad26.COV2.S at low or high dose, single or two shots; several received placebo; per-sample allocation not given. For vaccine and placebo recipients, repertoires were sequenced using samples collected on day 63 after the first injection. In Cohort 1b, roughly 26 adults aged 18-55 years were enrolled at a single site in Boston, USA, between 29 July and 7 August 2020. Ad26.COV2.S was a replication-incompetent adenovirus type 26 vector expressing a prefusion-stabilized SARS-CoV-2 spike protein from the original Wuhan strain. The sample holds one count of this clone. Its antigen target is currently unknown. No quality values exist for individual bases; no much larger clone is one base distant. V loses 3 bases of germline sequence and J loses 3 bases, and the interval between the two ends is 6 bases. The CDR3, from cysteine to phenylalanine, totals 13 residues. The sequence is cut down to CDR3 DNA, 39 bases in frame from base 1. CDR1 is given as SGDLS and CDR2 as YYNGEE, both from the germline V gene.

The research as a whole found: The study was not powered for comparison of responses between vaccine doses or regimens. Vaccine and placebo recipients had comparable non-spike TCR breadth, which fits with the vaccine containing only spike. The authors noted that the TCR breadth and depth analyses may have underestimated total T cell responses. Substantial breadth of spike-specific CD8+ and CD4+ T cell responses was reported after vaccination. Compared with placebo recipients, Ad26.COV2.S recipients showed higher spike-specific TCR breadth (P = 0.0014).

The input for sequencing was peripheral blood, taken in a trial of Ad26.COV2.S vaccine versus placebo. The sequence was collected from a person aged 18-60 years who received the Ad26.COV2.S COVID-19 vaccine or a placebo. The chain employs TRBV9 and TRBJ2-2; the D gene cannot be resolved reliably. In nucleotide form, the sequence is TGTGCCAGCAGCGACACTTACACCGGGGAGCTGTTTTTT. It translates as CASSDTYTGELFF. This CDR3, with the reference TRBV9 and TRBJ2-2 proteins standing in past its ends, gives the full variable domain DSGVTQTPKHLITATGQRVTLRCSPRSGDLSVYWYQQSLDQGLQFLIQYYNGEERAKGNILERFSAQQFPDLHSELNLSSLELGDSALYFCASSDTYTGELFFGEGSRLTVL.